Listed here are 29 T cell receptor beta chains from one sample, sequenced in a study of HIV-infected patients and healthy controls. TCRdb reprocessed the 5' RACE reads with MiXCR, giving one entry per CDR3 protein. This repertoire shows roughly 18,000 distinct CDR3 sequences, approximately 16% found once; its top ten account for 24%. Sequencing was done on a sample of CD8+ T cells from blood. These receptor sequences come from a human donor in good health.

The genes are TRBV19 and TRBJ1-2; D remains unclear. The V and J ends lost 7 bases and 3 bases respectively, with 18 bases between them. The germline gives CDR1 LNHDA, CDR2 SQIVND (reference sequence). The CDR3 extends over 15 amino acids. The CDR3 region is CASKIHRELDYGYTF. CDR3 DNA sequence: TGTGCCAGTAAAATTCACCGGGAGCTGGACTATGGCTACACCTTC.

The rearrangement links TRBV7-3 to TRBJ2-3; either TRBD1 or TRBD2 may supply D (5 bases each). The CDR3 has 15 residues. CDR1 and CDR2 (germline): SGHTA, FQGTGA. Between the trimmed V and J ends, which lost 5 bases and 0 bases, there was a span of 12 bases. The CDR3 loop is CASSQGVSSTDTQYF. The CDR3 DNA reads TGTGCCAGCAGCCAGGGAGTCTCTAGCACAGATACGCAGTATTTT.

The chain recombines TRBV7-9 with TRBJ2-5; 9 bases agree with TRBD1. Germline CDR1 SEHNR, CDR2 FQNEAQ (reference sequence). There are 15 residues in the CDR3. The J segment lost 2 bases and the V segment lost 5 bases, leaving 6 bases of the junction unmatched. The CDR3 reads CASSPRGQGQETQYF. The CDR3 DNA reads TGTGCCAGCAGCCCCCGGGGACAGGGACAAGAGACCCAGTACTTC.

This chain joins TRBV9 and TRBJ2-3, with 10 bases matching TRBD2. V lost 3 bases and J lost 7; bases outside the gene matches: 8. The CDR3 is 15 amino acids. Germline CDR1 is SGDLS and CDR2 is YYNGEE. The DNA of the CDR3 is TGTGCCAGCAGCGATAGCGGGAGGCTCATCCATACGCAGTATTTT. Its translation: CASSDSGRLIHTQYF.

This clonotype was seen many times. V usage is TRBV5-6 and J usage is TRBJ1-5; tentative D call: TRBD1 (6 bases). CDR1 and CDR2 from the germline V gene are SGHDT and YYEEEE. Trimming shortened V by 3 bases and J by 2 bases, and 9 bases separated the two germline ends. This CDR3 comprises 14 residues. This chain's CDR3 is CASSYWTGNQPQHF. CDR3 nucleotides: TGTGCCAGCAGCTACTGGACAGGCAATCAGCCCCAGCATTTT.

This clonotype was counted a few times. The chain recombines TRBV28 with TRBJ2-1; maybe TRBD2 (6 bases). V dropped 10 bases and J dropped 8 bases, with 15 bases sitting between them. Germline CDR1 and CDR2: MDHEN and SYDVKM. The CDR3 totals 12 residues. The CDR3 is CATKSWEDEQFF. The CDR3, as DNA: TGTGCCACTAAGTCCTGGGAGGATGAGCAGTTCTTC.

In its sample, this clonotype is medium-sized. This sequence joins TRBV6-6 and TRBJ2-3, with 8 nucleotides matching TRBD2. The CDR3 runs to 16 residues. Germline values: CDR1 MNHNY, CDR2 SVGAGI (reference sequence). With V trimmed by 6 bases and J by 4 bases, 12 bases remained unmatched. CDR3 sequence: CASSRTAGEGADTQYF. In DNA, the CDR3 is TGTGCCAGCAGCCGAACAGCGGGAGAGGGGGCAGATACGCAGTATTTT.

This clonotype was counted at least ten times. The chain couples TRBV4-3 to TRBJ2-3; the D is unclear. The CDR3 consists of 14 residues. The germline gives CDR1 LGHNA, CDR2 YSLEER. V shed 1 base and J shed 3 bases, with 8 bases lying between them. CDR3 nucleotide sequence: TGCGCCAGCAGCCAAGTCTACTTTACAGATACGCAGTATTTT. Residues: CASSQVYFTDTQYF.

This clonotype was detected many times. The chain links TRBV5-1 to TRBJ2-1; no reliable D call. CDR3 length: 15 amino acids. Trimming cost V 0 bases and J 0 bases, with 7 bases left between them. CDR1 is SGHRS, CDR2 YFSETQ, per germline. In nucleotides, the CDR3 is TGCGCCAGCAGCTTGGACGGATCCTCCTACAATGAGCAGTTCTTC. Translating gives CASSLDGSSYNEQFF.

Regarding this clonotype: An end of the junction differs from the germline gene, which may be a read error. The chain uses TRBV20-1 and TRBJ2-1; possible D gene TRBD1, 6 bases. Germline loops: CDR1 DFQATT, CDR2 SNEGSKA (reference sequence). CDR3 length: 14 residues. CDR3 in amino acids: CSVRGRGDYNEQFF. CDR3 DNA: TGCAGTGTTAGAGGCAGGGGAGACTACAATGAGCAGTTCTTC.

This clonotype was counted only a few times. V gene TRBV14 combines with J gene TRBJ2-1, with TRBD1 matching over 8 bases. The CDR3 consists of 16 residues. Germline-derived CDR1 and CDR2 are SGHDN and FVKESK. V gave up 0 bases and J gave up 0 bases; unmatched junction bases: 1. The CDR3 DNA reads TGTGCCAGCAGCCAAGAGACAGGGGACTCCTACAATGAGCAGTTCTTC. This encodes CASSQETGDSYNEQFF.

This clonotype was recorded at least ten times. The chain joins TRBV14 to TRBJ1-1; a weak D match, TRBD1 (5 bases). The CDR3 loop spans 14 amino acids. Germline V gene data show CDR1 as SGHDN and CDR2 as FVKESK. Trimming took 4 bases from V and 0 from J, leaving 9 bases between them. The chain's CDR3 is CASSLSGMNTEAFF. The CDR3 coding sequence is TGTGCCAGCAGCCTCTCAGGGATGAACACTGAAGCTTTCTTT. The full variable domain, its missing parts supplied by reference TRBV14 and TRBJ1-1, is EAGVTQFPSHSVIEKGQTVTLRCDPISGHDNLYWYRRVMGKEIKFLLHFVKESKQDESGMPNNRFLAERTGGTYSTLKVQPAELEDSGVYFCASSLSGMNTEAFFGQGTRLTVV.

The V gene is TRBV12-3 or TRBV12-4, the J gene TRBJ2-3, with D perhaps matching TRBD1 (5 bases). The CDR3 sequence is 14 residues long. The V gene lost 7 bases and the J gene lost 2 bases, with 13 bases spanning the gap. The CDR3 protein is CASTLGADTDTQYF. CDR3 nucleotide sequence: TGTGCCAGCACTCTTGGGGCAGACACAGATACGCAGTATTTT.

This clonotype was counted at least ten times. The chain recombines TRBV3-1 with TRBJ2-6, with 7 bases identical to TRBD1. This CDR3 comprises 17 residues. The germline gives CDR1 LGHDT, CDR2 YNNKEL (reference sequence). V lost 9 bases, J lost 0 bases, and 11 bases stayed unmatched. In nucleotides, the CDR3 is TGTGCCAGTCATGCCGGGACAGCTGGCTCTGGGGCCAACGTCCTGACTTTC. Amino acids: CASHAGTAGSGANVLTF.

V and J are TRBV19 and TRBJ2-1, with D possibly TRBD1 on 6 matching bases. The CDR3 totals 16 residues. Trimming shortened V by 10 bases and J by 0 bases, and 19 bases separated the two germline ends. CDR1 and CDR2 (germline): LNHDA, SQIVND (reference sequence). DNA for the CDR3: TGTGCCACCGAAGAATCAGGGGTGAGCTCCTACAATGAGCAGTTCTTC. This encodes CATEESGVSSYNEQFF.

This clonotype occurred many times. The chain combines TRBV7-2 with TRBJ2-7; D might be TRBD2 (5 bases). Germline loops: CDR1 SGHTA, CDR2 FQGNSA. The CDR3 is 13 amino acids. The V and J ends lost 5 bases and 3 bases respectively, with 11 bases between them. The chain's CDR3 is CASSPWTGYEQYF. The CDR3 DNA reads TGTGCCAGCAGCCCGTGGACTGGCTACGAGCAGTACTTC.

There are a few counts of this clonotype. The chain has TRBV14 and TRBJ1-2; 10 nucleotides agree with TRBD1. Trimming cost V 5 bases and J 11 bases; bases outside gene matches: 8. Germline V gene lookup returns CDR1 SGHDN and CDR2 FVKESK. The CDR3 sequence is 13 residues long. CDR3 residues: CASSSLTGGGYTF. The CDR3 coding sequence is TGTGCCAGCAGCTCGTTGACAGGGGGCGGGTACACCTTC.

This clonotype was observed many times. The chain uses TRBV4-2 and TRBJ2-5, with 9 bases fitting TRBD2. The CDR3 spans 16 residues. Germline V gives CDR1 LGHNA, CDR2 YNFKEQ. Trimming took 0 bases from V and 4 from J; bases not matched to a gene: 6. CDR3 sequence: CASSQDSGGGAETQYF. In DNA form, the CDR3 reads TGTGCCAGCAGCCAAGATTCAGGCGGGGGGGCAGAGACCCAGTACTTC.

This clonotype was picked up many times. This chain connects TRBV6-6 to TRBJ2-2; 9 nucleotides agree with TRBD1. Germline CDR1 reads MNHNY; CDR2 reads SVGAGI (reference sequence). The junction had 4 bases not matched to a gene; V was cut back by 6 bases and J by 5 bases. The CDR3 extends over 14 amino acids. Written as DNA, the CDR3 is TGTGCCAGCAGCCTGACAGGGGGGACCGGGGAGCTGTTTTTT. Protein product: CASSLTGGTGELFF.

This clonotype has at least ten counts. The chain employs TRBV21-1 and TRBJ2-4; the table names TRBD2, a call not compared with the DNA. TRBV21-1 is termed a pseudogene. The CDR3 has 18 residues. As DNA, the CDR3 is TGTGCCAGCAGCAAATCCCTAAAATCCTCCGACTTGATTAAGGTTCAGTACTTC. It codes for CASSKSLKSSDLIKVQYF.

Many counts were recorded for this clonotype. The chain joins TRBV20-1 to TRBJ1-1; D possibly corresponds to TRBD1 (6 bases). The germline V gene has CDR1 DFQATT and CDR2 SNEGSKA (reference sequence). Trimming cost V 3 bases and J 3 bases, with 8 bases left between them. This CDR3 spans 12 amino acids. The CDR3, as DNA: TGCAGTGCTAGGCCAGGGGACACTGAAGCTTTCTTT. Encoded protein: CSARPGDTEAFF.

By sample fraction, this clonotype is medium-sized. This sequence joins TRBV4-3 and TRBJ2-1, with TRBD2 matching 7 bases. Trimming removed 0 bases from V and 4 bases from J; junction bases left unmatched: 6. Per the germline V gene, CDR1 is LGHNA and CDR2 is YSLEER. This CDR3 region has 16 residues. The CDR3 spells CASSQEAASGYNEQFF. CDR3 DNA: TGCGCCAGCAGCCAAGAAGCGGCTAGCGGATACAATGAGCAGTTCTTC.

The CDR3 nucleotides read TGTGCCAGCAGCCTGGACAGGGGAATGAACACTGAAGCTTTCTTT. It translates to CASSLDRGMNTEAFF. This rearrangement joins TRBV7-6 to TRBJ1-1; TRBD1 matches at 9 bases. V dropped 5 bases and J dropped 0; count of bases not matched to a gene: 4. Germline CDR1 and CDR2: SGHVS and FNYEAQ. The CDR3 covers 15 residues.

This clonotype was observed a few times. V gene TRBV6-2 or TRBV6-3 combines with J gene TRBJ2-3; D gene unclear. The CDR3 covers 15 residues. V lost 5 bases to trimming and J lost 0 bases, with 12 bases between them. The germline gives CDR1 MNHEY, CDR2 SVGEGT. The CDR3 protein is CASSQAIASTDTQYF. Written as DNA, the CDR3 is TGTGCCAGCAGTCAGGCTATAGCTAGCACAGATACGCAGTATTTT.

This clonotype was observed many times. The chain carries TRBV5-1 and TRBJ2-7; D remains unclear. V lost 0 bases and J lost 4, with 8 bases in between. Germline V lookup: CDR1 SGHRS, CDR2 YFSETQ. The CDR3 extends over 13 amino acids. CDR3 nucleotides: TGCGCCAGCAGCTTGGTGGACCGGTACGAGCAGTACTTC. Protein sequence: CASSLVDRYEQYF.

This clonotype was found many times. The V call is TRBV27, the J call TRBJ2-7; TRBD2 matches at 11 bases. J lost 0 bases, V lost 5 bases, and 3 bases had no gene match. The CDR3 has 15 residues. CDR1 MNHEY and CDR2 SMNVEV come from the germline V gene (reference sequence). The CDR3 here is CASSPSGRSSYEQYF. In nucleotides, the CDR3 is TGTGCCAGCAGTCCTAGCGGGAGGAGCTCCTACGAGCAGTACTTC.

This clonotype has a count of ten or more. The V gene is TRBV4-2, the J gene TRBJ1-1; 8 nucleotides line up with TRBD1. CDR3 length: 16 residues. Germline values: CDR1 LGHNA, CDR2 YNFKEQ. With 0 bases clipped from V and 3 bases from J, the junction kept 6 bases outside the gene matches. The CDR3 bases are TGTGCCAGCAGCCAAGACCCTGGACAGGGATACACTGAAGCTTTCTTT. It is translated as CASSQDPGQGYTEAFF.

This clonotype was recorded at least ten times. The CDR3 is CSARGERHYPNQPQHF. CDR3 in DNA: TGCAGTGCTAGAGGAGAACGACACTACCCCAATCAGCCCCAGCATTTT. The rearrangement links TRBV20-1 to TRBJ1-5, with D unclear. Trimming took 1 base from V and 3 from J, leaving 16 bases between them. CDR1 is DFQATT and CDR2 is SNEGSKA in the germline V gene (reference sequence). This CDR3 is 16 amino acids long.

This clonotype was found once. The chain carries TRBV29-1 and TRBJ2-7; D possibly matches TRBD1 or TRBD2 (5 bases each). Germline lookup yields CDR1 SQVTM and CDR2 ANQGSEA. There are 18 residues in the CDR3. V was cut by 4 bases and J by 7 bases, with 32 bases left in between. CDR3 DNA: TGCAGCGTTGGCGGTATTGGGGACGGTGGTTCTCTACCTTGGGAGCAGTACTTC. Its translation is CSVGGIGDGGSLPWEQYF.